This TCR beta chain is from a study of T cell repertoires in cytomegalovirus infection. There are 16 residues in the CDR3. V lost 7 bases, J lost 0 bases, and 16 bases lay in between. TCRdb reprocessed the reads via MiXCR and lists one record per CDR3 protein. The sample lists 250,000 to 300,000 distinct CDR3 sequences, roughly an eighth occurring once. The J gene is TRBJ2-1, the V gene TRBV12-3 or TRBV12-4; D is possibly TRBD2 (5 bases). What was sequenced was PBMCs. The clonotype originates from a human donor in good health (CMV status not recorded). Some clones in this sample may be carry-over from other donors' samples. The CDR3 spells CASKKPSRSSYNEQFF. The CDR3 DNA reads as TGTGCCAGCAAGAAACCTAGCAGGAGCTCCTACAATGAGCAGTTCTTC.